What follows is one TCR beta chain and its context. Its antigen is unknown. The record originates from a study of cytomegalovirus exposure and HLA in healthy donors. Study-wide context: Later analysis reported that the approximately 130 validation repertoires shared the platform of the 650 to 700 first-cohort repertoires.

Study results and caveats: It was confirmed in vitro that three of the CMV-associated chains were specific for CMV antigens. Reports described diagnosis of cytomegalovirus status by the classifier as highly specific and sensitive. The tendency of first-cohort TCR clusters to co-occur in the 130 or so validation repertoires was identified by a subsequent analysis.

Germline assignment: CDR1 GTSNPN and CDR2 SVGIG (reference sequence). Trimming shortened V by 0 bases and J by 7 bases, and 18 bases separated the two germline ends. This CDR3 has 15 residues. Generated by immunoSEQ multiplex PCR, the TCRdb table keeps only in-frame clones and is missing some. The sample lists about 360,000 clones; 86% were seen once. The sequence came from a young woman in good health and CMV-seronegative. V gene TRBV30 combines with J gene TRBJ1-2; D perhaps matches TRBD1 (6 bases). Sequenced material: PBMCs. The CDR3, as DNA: TGTGCCTGGAGTGTACAAGTCATGGGAGGGGGTGGCTACACCTTC. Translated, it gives CAWSVQVMGGGGYTF.